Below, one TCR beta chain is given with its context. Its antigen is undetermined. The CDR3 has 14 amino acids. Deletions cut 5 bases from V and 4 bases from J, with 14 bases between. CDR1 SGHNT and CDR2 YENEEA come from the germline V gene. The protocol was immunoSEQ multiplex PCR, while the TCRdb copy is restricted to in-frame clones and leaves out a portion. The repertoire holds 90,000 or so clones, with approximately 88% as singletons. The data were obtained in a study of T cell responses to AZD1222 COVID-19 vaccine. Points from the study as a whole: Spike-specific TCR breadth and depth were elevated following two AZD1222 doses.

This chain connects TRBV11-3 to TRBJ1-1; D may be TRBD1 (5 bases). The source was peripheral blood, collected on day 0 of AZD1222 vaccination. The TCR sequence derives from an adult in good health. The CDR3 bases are TGTGCCAGCAGCGCCCACGGGGGGTCCACTGAAGCTTTCTTT. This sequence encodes CASSAHGGSTEAFF.